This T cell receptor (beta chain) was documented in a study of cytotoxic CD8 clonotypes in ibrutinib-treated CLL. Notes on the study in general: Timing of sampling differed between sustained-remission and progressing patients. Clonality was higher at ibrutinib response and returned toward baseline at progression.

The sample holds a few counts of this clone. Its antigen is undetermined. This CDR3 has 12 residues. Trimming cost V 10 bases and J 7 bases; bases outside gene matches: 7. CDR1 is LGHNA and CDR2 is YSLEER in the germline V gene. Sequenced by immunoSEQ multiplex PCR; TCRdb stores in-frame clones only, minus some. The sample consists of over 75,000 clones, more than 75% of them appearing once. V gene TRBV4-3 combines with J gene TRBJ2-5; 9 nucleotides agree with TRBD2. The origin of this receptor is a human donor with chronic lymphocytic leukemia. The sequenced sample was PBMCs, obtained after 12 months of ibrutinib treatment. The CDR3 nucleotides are TGCGCCACCGGCAGGCGGGGGGGGACCCAGTACTTC. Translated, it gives CATGRRGGTQYF.